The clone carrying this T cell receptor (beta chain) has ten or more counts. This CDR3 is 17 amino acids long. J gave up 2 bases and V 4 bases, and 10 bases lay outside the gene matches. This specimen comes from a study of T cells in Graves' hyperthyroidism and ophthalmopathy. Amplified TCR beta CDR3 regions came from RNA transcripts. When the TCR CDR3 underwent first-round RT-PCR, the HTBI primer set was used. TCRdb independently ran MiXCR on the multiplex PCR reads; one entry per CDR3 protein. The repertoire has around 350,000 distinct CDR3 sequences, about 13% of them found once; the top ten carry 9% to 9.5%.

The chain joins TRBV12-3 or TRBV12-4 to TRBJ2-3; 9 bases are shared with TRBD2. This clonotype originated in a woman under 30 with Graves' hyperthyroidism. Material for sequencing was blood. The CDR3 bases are TGTGCCAGCAGTTGGAGTTATTCTAGCGGGGTCACAGATACGCAGTATTTT. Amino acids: CASSWSYSSGVTDTQYF.